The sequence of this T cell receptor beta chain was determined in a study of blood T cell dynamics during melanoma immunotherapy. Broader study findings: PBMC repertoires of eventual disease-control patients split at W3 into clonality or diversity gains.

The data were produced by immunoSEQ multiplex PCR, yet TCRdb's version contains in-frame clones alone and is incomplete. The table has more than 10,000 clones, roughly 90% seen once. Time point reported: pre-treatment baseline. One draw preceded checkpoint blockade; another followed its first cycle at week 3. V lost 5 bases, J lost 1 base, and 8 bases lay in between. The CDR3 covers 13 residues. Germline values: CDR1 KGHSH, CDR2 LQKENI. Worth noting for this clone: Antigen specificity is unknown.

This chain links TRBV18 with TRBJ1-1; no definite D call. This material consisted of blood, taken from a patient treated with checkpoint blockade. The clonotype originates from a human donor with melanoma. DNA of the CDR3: TGTGCCAGCTCATTCGGAACGAACACTGAAGCTTTCTTT. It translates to CASSFGTNTEAFF.